This entry lists 23 T cell receptor beta chains sequenced from one sample in a study of beta chain features in type 1 diabetes. General study results and limits: A moderate, significant TCRB CDR3 shortening appeared in type 1 diabetes across four CD4+ subsets.

cDNA synthesis used the whole RNA isolate, giving expressed TCRB sequences. Repertoires were generated with immunoSEQ multiplex PCR, while TCRdb's copy carries only in-frame clones and drops some. The sample has over 650,000 clones; 11% to 15% are singletons. Their antigens are not known. Sequencing input: naive CD4+ T cells from blood. The source of these receptors is a young man with type 1 diabetes.

The gene calls are TRBV2 and TRBJ2-4, with D perhaps TRBD1 (6 bases). The CDR3 sequence is 12 residues long. With 3 bases removed from V and 6 bases from J, the gap between germline ends came to 6 bases. Per germline, CDR1 SNHLY and CDR2 FYNNEI. The CDR3 region is CASSDRGNIQYF. Here the CDR3 DNA reads TGTGCCAGCAGTGACAGGGGAAACATTCAGTACTTC.

The gene calls are TRBV6-5 and TRBJ2-5; 11 bases line up with TRBD2. The CDR3 sequence is 13 residues long. The V gene's germline CDR1 is MNHEY and CDR2 SVGAGI. V dropped 7 bases and J dropped 6; count of bases not matched to a gene: 4. The CDR3: CASIASGRKTQYF. The CDR3 DNA follows: TGTGCCAGCATAGCTAGCGGGAGGAAGACCCAGTACTTC.

The chain uses TRBV14 and TRBJ1-2, with unresolved D. In germline, CDR1 is SGHDN, CDR2 FVKESK. V gave up 2 bases and J gave up 3 bases, with 7 bases separating them. The CDR3 totals 13 residues. CDR3 DNA sequence: TGTGCCAGCAGCCAAACAGACCACTATGGCTACACCTTC. Translated: CASSQTDHYGYTF.

The genes are TRBV30 and TRBJ1-5; TRBD1 aligns across 9 bases. Germline V gene sequence: CDR1 GTSNPN, CDR2 SVGIG (reference sequence). J was trimmed by 10 bases and V by 1 base; bases with no gene match: 14. There are 16 residues in the CDR3. The CDR3, as DNA: TGTGCCTGGAGTGAAGGACCGGGACAGGGCGGGATACCCCAGCATTTT. This gives the protein CAWSEGPGQGGIPQHF.

The V and J genes are TRBV28 and TRBJ1-2; D not resolved. The CDR3 consists of 13 residues. Germline loops: CDR1 MDHEN, CDR2 SYDVKM. V was shortened by 2 bases and J by 7 bases, with 11 bases between the two germline ends. CDR3 in amino acids: CASSLTMMGGYTF. The CDR3 DNA reads as TGTGCCAGCAGTTTAACCATGATGGGTGGCTACACCTTC.

This chain uses TRBV6-5 with TRBJ2-7; perhaps D is TRBD1 or TRBD2 (5 bases each). V was pared by 6 bases and J by 4 bases, with 10 bases between. Germline CDR1 and CDR2: MNHEY and SVGAGI. There are 12 residues in the CDR3. CDR3 protein: CASRPRGYEQYF. The DNA of the CDR3 is TGTGCCAGCAGGCCGAGGGGATACGAGCAGTACTTC.

This clone has only a few counts. V is TRBV13 and J is TRBJ1-1; D gene unclear. Germline values: CDR1 PRHDT, CDR2 FYEKMQ (reference sequence). This CDR3 has 12 residues. Trimming pared 6 bases from V and 8 bases from J, leaving 13 bases between. In nucleotides, the CDR3 is TGTGCCAGCAGTTACCCTCGGAAAGAAGCTTTCTTT. Amino acids: CASSYPRKEAFF.

The chain couples TRBV4-2 to TRBJ2-6; 7 bases map to TRBD1. The length of the CDR3 is 18 residues. Losses at the gene ends were 4 bases for V and 1 base for J; bases not matched to a gene: 10. Germline CDR1 LGHNA, CDR2 YNFKEQ. Here the CDR3 DNA reads TGTGCCAGCAGCCGGGGGACAGAACAAAGGTCTGGGGCCAACGTCCTGACTTTC. It specifies CASSRGTEQRSGANVLTF.

The chain recombines TRBV7-9 with TRBJ2-6; D is possibly TRBD1 (6 bases). CDR1 and CDR2 from the germline V gene are SEHNR and FQNEAQ (reference sequence). V lost 5 bases to trimming and J lost 1 base, with 9 bases between them. CDR3 length: 15 residues. CDR3 region: CASSQGGSGANVLTF. The DNA for the CDR3 is TGTGCCAGCAGCCAAGGGGGATCTGGGGCCAACGTCCTGACTTTC.

V is TRBV11-3 and J is TRBJ2-1; TRBD1 matches 7 bases. V was clipped by 5 bases and J by 6 bases; unmatched bases: 7. This CDR3 comprises 14 residues. CDR1 is SGHNT and CDR2 is YENEEA in the germline V gene. The CDR3 reads CASSPQGLANEQFF. CDR3 DNA sequence: TGTGCCAGCAGCCCACAGGGGTTGGCCAATGAGCAGTTCTTC.

This chain links TRBV7-9 with TRBJ2-3, with no clear D. The germline V gene encodes CDR1 SEHNR and CDR2 FQNEAQ (reference sequence). The CDR3 extends over 14 amino acids. V lost 2 bases to trimming and J lost 6 bases, with 12 bases between them. As DNA, the CDR3 is TGTGCCAGCAGCTTAAGGGCCGAGAAGGATACGCAGTATTTT. Translating it yields CASSLRAEKDTQYF.

The chain links TRBV6-5 to TRBJ2-5; no definite D call. The V and J ends lost 0 bases and 0 bases respectively, with 11 bases between them. CDR3 length: 16 amino acids. Per germline, CDR1 MNHEY and CDR2 SVGAGI. The CDR3 region has the DNA TGTGCCAGCAGTTACTCAGGCAGGATATACCAAGAGACCCAGTACTTC. It yields the protein CASSYSGRIYQETQYF.

This clone was seen only a few times. The genes are TRBV30 and TRBJ1-2, with no clear D. Germline lookup yields CDR1 GTSNPN and CDR2 SVGIG (reference sequence). V was cut by 2 bases and J by 6 bases, with 13 bases left in between. This CDR3 region has 13 residues. The CDR3 DNA sequence: TGTGCCTGGAGTAAGGGAGCTCAGCATGGCTACACCTTC. Amino acid sequence: CAWSKGAQHGYTF.

This clone was counted between two and nine times. The gene calls are TRBV4-1 and TRBJ1-2; the D gene is possibly TRBD1 (6 bases). The V end was cut by 3 bases, the J end by 8 bases, with 16 bases between. The CDR3 has 14 amino acids. Germline CDR1 is MGHRA and CDR2 is YSYEKL. In nucleotides, the CDR3 is TGCGCCAGCAGCCAGCTTCCAGGGGCCTGGGGCTACACCTTC. Translating gives CASSQLPGAWGYTF.

The CDR3 DNA reads TGTGCCAGCAGCTTCTCACCGGGACAGGGGTTCACCGGGGAGCTGTTTTTT. Its protein is CASSFSPGQGFTGELFF. The V call is TRBV7-3, the J call TRBJ2-2; the match to TRBD1 covers 10 bases. CDR3 size: 17 residues. The junction had 8 bases not matched to a gene; V was cut back by 3 bases and J by 4 bases. Germline V gene lookup returns CDR1 SGHTA and CDR2 FQGTGA.

This clone turned up a few times. The rearrangement joins TRBV30 to TRBJ1-3, with D perhaps TRBD1 (5 bases). V lost 7 bases to trimming and J lost 2 bases, with 12 bases between them. The germline V gene encodes CDR1 GTSNPN and CDR2 SVGIG (reference sequence). The CDR3 has 13 amino acids. The CDR3: CALGLGTGNTIYF. In nucleotides, the CDR3 is TGTGCCTTGGGACTGGGAACTGGAAACACCATATATTTT.

This clone was found a few times. The chain couples TRBV29-1 to TRBJ2-1; possible D gene TRBD1, 6 bases. Germline CDR1 and CDR2: SQVTM and ANQGSEA. This CDR3 comprises 20 residues. Trimming took off 1 base at V and 1 base at J, with 26 bases between the two ends. The CDR3 DNA sequence: TGCAGCGTTGAAGCAAGGAGTATTCCGGGACAACCTAGATCCTACAATGAGCAGTTCTTC. Its protein is CSVEARSIPGQPRSYNEQFF.

V gene TRBV5-5 combines with J gene TRBJ2-3; 8 nucleotides agree with TRBD1. J was trimmed by 5 bases and V by 2 bases; bases with no gene match: 7. Germline V lookup: CDR1 SGHKS, CDR2 YYEKEE (reference sequence). This CDR3 is built from 15 residues. Here the CDR3 DNA reads TGTGCCAGCAGCTTTTTTCGGGACAGGTTAGATACGCAGTATTTT. Encoded protein: CASSFFRDRLDTQYF.

The chain employs TRBV2 and TRBJ1-2, with 8 bases fitting TRBD1. Germline V gives CDR1 SNHLY, CDR2 FYNNEI. V lost 4 bases to trimming and J lost 3 bases; unmatched junction nucleotides: 4. The length of the CDR3 is 14 residues. CDR3 in DNA: TGTGCCAGCAGTGGTGGACAGGGCGACTATGGCTACACCTTC. This sequence encodes CASSGGQGDYGYTF.

On this clone itself: This sample also contains other DNA sequences that code for the same CDR3. The rearrangement joins TRBV29-1 to TRBJ2-1; D uncertain. This CDR3 has 13 amino acids. In germline, CDR1 is SQVTM, CDR2 ANQGSEA. The V and J ends lost 2 bases and 1 base respectively, with 6 bases between them. DNA of the CDR3: TGCAGCGTTGAAAGGTCATCCTACAATGAGCAGTTCTTC. This sequence encodes CSVERSSYNEQFF.

The CDR3 DNA reads TGTGCCAGCACGGCACTTGCCTTGAGCGGCTACACCTTC. It codes for CASTALALSGYTF. V gene TRBV7-2 combines with J gene TRBJ1-2; D gene ambiguous. Germline-derived CDR1 and CDR2 are SGHTA and FQGNSA. Trimming left V 7 bases short and J 8 bases short, with 17 bases between. This CDR3 region has 13 residues.

The chain couples TRBV30 to TRBJ2-1; the match to TRBD2 covers 8 bases. Per the germline V gene, CDR1 is GTSNPN and CDR2 is SVGIG (reference sequence). V lost 5 bases to trimming and J lost 0 bases; unmatched junction nucleotides: 9. CDR3 length equals 16 residues. CDR3: CAWASLAGLSYNEQFF. The CDR3 coding sequence is TGTGCCTGGGCCAGCTTAGCGGGGCTCTCCTACAATGAGCAGTTCTTC.

The chain employs TRBV19 and TRBJ1-1; 7 nucleotides match TRBD1. The V and J ends lost 5 bases and 0 bases, in that order; junction bases with no gene match: 3. CDR1 is LNHDA and CDR2 is SQIVND in the germline V gene (reference sequence). This CDR3 has 14 residues. CDR3: CASSLGQLNTEAFF. CDR3 coding DNA: TGTGCCAGTAGTCTGGGACAGCTGAACACTGAAGCTTTCTTT.